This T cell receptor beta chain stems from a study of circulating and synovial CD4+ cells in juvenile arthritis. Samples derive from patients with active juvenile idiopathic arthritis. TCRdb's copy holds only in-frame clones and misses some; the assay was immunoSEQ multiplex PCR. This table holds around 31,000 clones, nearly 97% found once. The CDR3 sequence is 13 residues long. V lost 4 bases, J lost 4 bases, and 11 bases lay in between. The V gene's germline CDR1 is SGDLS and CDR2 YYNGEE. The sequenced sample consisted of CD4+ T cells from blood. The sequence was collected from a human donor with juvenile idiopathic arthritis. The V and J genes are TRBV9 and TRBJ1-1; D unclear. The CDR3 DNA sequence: TGTGCCAGCAGCCAAAGGGAGATCACTGAAGCTTTCTTT. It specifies CASSQREITEAFF.